This T cell receptor (beta chain) was recovered during a study of blood T cells in healthy people across ages. Study-wide background: Using template switching, researchers captured about one barcoded beta molecule for each two T cells.

It was with a sample-barcoded 5' primer and a J-beta primer mix that a second PCR of roughly 6 to 11 cycles was run. TCRdb reprocessed the 5' RACE reads with MiXCR, giving one entry per CDR3 protein. This table has 700,000 to 800,000 distinct CDR3 sequences, around 46% appearing once. Each donor had 8.5 to 10 milliliters of peripheral blood drawn. CDR1 and CDR2 (germline): KGHDR, SFDVKD. CDR3 length: 13 residues. Trimming left V 1 base short and J 5 bases short, with 5 bases between. J is TRBJ2-1 and V is TRBV24-1; D ambiguous. The TCR was taken from a woman aged 60 to 75 in good health. Source material: blood. CDR3 amino acids: CATSDFLDNEQFF. For the CDR3, the DNA is TGTGCCACCAGTGATTTCTTGGACAATGAGCAGTTCTTC.